The 20 T cell receptor beta chains given below trace back to one sample, sequenced in a study of naive and memory T cell subsets. The SP2 primer and nested alpha and beta constant region primers amplified ligated cDNA in four rounds. Using its own MiXCR run on the 5' RACE reads, TCRdb lists one record per CDR3 protein. The sample lists over 45,000 distinct CDR3 sequences; about 4.8% were seen once. An oligonucleotide containing a UMI was ligated to the 3' end of TCR cDNA. Every receptor here comes from a female donor in good health.

This clonotype was seen at least ten times. The V and J genes are TRBV29-1 and TRBJ2-6; D may be TRBD1 (6 bases). CDR3 length: 18 residues. The germline V gene encodes CDR1 SQVTM and CDR2 ANQGSEA. V gave up 1 base and J gave up 0 bases, with 16 bases separating them. In nucleotides, the CDR3 is TGCAGCGTTGAAGTACCCGGGACACCGAGCTCTGGGGCCAACGTCCTGACTTTC. This codes for CSVEVPGTPSSGANVLTF.

The table lists this clonotype with many counts. V usage is TRBV5-1 and J usage is TRBJ1-1; no definite D call. The CDR3 has 13 residues. V was trimmed by 5 bases and J by 1 base, leaving 9 bases between them. The germline gives CDR1 SGHRS, CDR2 YFSETQ. DNA for the CDR3: TGCGCCAGCAGGGGATCAGGGAACACTGAAGCTTTCTTT. Protein: CASRGSGNTEAFF.

This clonotype was counted a few times. CDR3 loop: CASSTLLAASYEQYF. CDR3 DNA sequence: TGTGCCAGCAGTACCCTGCTAGCGGCGTCCTACGAGCAGTACTTC. The rearrangement uses TRBV6-2 or TRBV6-3 and TRBJ2-7, with 7 bases identical to TRBD2. Germline V gene sequence: CDR1 MNHEY, CDR2 SVGEGT. Trimming removed 5 bases from V and 1 base from J; junction bases left unmatched: 8. The CDR3 runs 15 residues.

This sequence joins TRBV5-1 and TRBJ2-1; 11 bases are a match to TRBD1. The CDR3 consists of 17 residues. The germline V gene encodes CDR1 SGHRS and CDR2 YFSETQ. Trimming removed 2 bases from V and 3 bases from J; junction bases left unmatched: 7. The CDR3 is CASSFRTGGFLYNEQFF. Here the CDR3 DNA reads TGCGCCAGCAGCTTTAGGACAGGGGGCTTTCTCTACAATGAGCAGTTCTTC.

This clonotype occurred many times. The chain links TRBV7-2 to TRBJ1-3, with D perhaps matching TRBD1 (6 bases). The length of the CDR3 is 15 residues. V was trimmed by 1 base and J by 5 bases, leaving 12 bases between them. Germline CDR1 SGHTA, CDR2 FQGNSA. CDR3: CASSLGGGARNTIYF. DNA for the CDR3: TGTGCCAGCAGCTTAGGTGGGGGGGCCCGAAACACCATATATTTT.

This clonotype was detected many times. CDR3 sequence (DNA): TGCAGTGCTAGAACTAGCGGGAGCACAGATACGCAGTATTTT. This encodes CSARTSGSTDTQYF. The chain is built from TRBV20-1 and TRBJ2-3; 9 nucleotides align to TRBD2. CDR3 size: 14 residues. CDR1 is DFQATT and CDR2 is SNEGSKA in the germline V gene (reference sequence). The ends lost 2 bases at V and 0 bases at J; junction bases unmatched: 0.

This clonotype has ten or more counts. The V call is TRBV14, the J call TRBJ2-2; D uncertain. CDR3 length: 13 residues. Trimming took 1 base from V and 2 from J, leaving 2 bases between them. CDR1 and CDR2 (germline): SGHDN, FVKESK. CDR3: CASSQVNTGELFF. The CDR3 nucleotides are TGTGCCAGCAGCCAAGTCAACACCGGGGAGCTGTTTTTT.

This clonotype was detected many times. The chain links TRBV4-1 to TRBJ2-2; tentative D call: TRBD1 (6 bases). CDR1 and CDR2 from the germline V gene are MGHRA and YSYEKL. The CDR3 runs to 17 residues. V lost 0 bases, J lost 2 bases, and 13 bases lay in between. CDR3 in DNA: TGCGCCAGCAGCCAAGAAGCAGGGGTTATCAACACCGGGGAGCTGTTTTTT. Protein sequence: CASSQEAGVINTGELFF.

This clonotype was counted at least ten times. This chain uses TRBV18 with TRBJ2-7, with no clear D. Trimming stripped 5 bases from V and 3 bases from J, with 5 bases between. The CDR3 loop spans 11 amino acids. Germline CDR1 is KGHSH and CDR2 is LQKENI. CDR3 DNA sequence: TGTGCCAGCTCAACTCTCTACGAGCAGTACTTC. Translation: CASSTLYEQYF.

This clonotype was counted many times. The V call is TRBV5-1, the J call TRBJ2-2; tentative D call: TRBD1 (5 bases). V lost 4 bases and J 0 bases, leaving 13 bases between the germline ends. Germline V gene data show CDR1 as SGHRS and CDR2 as YFSETQ. The CDR3 covers 16 residues. CDR3 region: CASSPIPGSNTGELFF. In DNA form, the CDR3 reads TGCGCCAGCAGCCCCATCCCAGGGTCGAACACCGGGGAGCTGTTTTTT.

This clonotype was detected many times. V usage is TRBV5-1 and J usage is TRBJ2-7; 14 bases map to TRBD2. After removal of 4 bases from V and 7 bases from J, the junction contained 7 bases not matched to a gene. This CDR3 has 15 residues. Germline V gene data show CDR1 as SGHRS and CDR2 as YFSETQ. The CDR3 spells CASSQTSGRAGEQYF. In nucleotides, the CDR3 is TGCGCCAGCAGCCAGACTAGCGGGAGGGCTGGAGAGCAGTACTTC.

This clonotype was seen ten or more times. Here the CDR3 reads CSAGLNTEAFF. CDR3 DNA: TGCAGTGCTGGCCTTAACACTGAAGCTTTCTTT. This chain links TRBV20-1 with TRBJ1-1, with D unresolved. The CDR3 covers 11 residues. Trimming left V 5 bases short and J 2 bases short, with 6 bases between. Germline V gene data show CDR1 as DFQATT and CDR2 as SNEGSKA (reference sequence).

This clonotype was counted at least ten times. The gene calls are TRBV27 and TRBJ1-1; 7 nucleotides align to TRBD1. The CDR3 is 14 amino acids. After removal of 5 bases from V and 5 bases from J, the junction contained 8 bases not matched to a gene. The germline V gene has CDR1 MNHEY and CDR2 SMNVEV (reference sequence). The CDR3 DNA reads TGTGCCAGCAGTGTACAGGGGCTGGAAACTGAAGCTTTCTTT. It is translated as CASSVQGLETEAFF.

This clonotype was observed many times. The chain uses TRBV2 and TRBJ2-1, with 8 bases fitting TRBD1. Germline trimming cut 9 bases from V and 2 bases from J; bases unmatched to any gene: 6. The CDR3 totals 14 residues. Germline CDR1 is SNHLY and CDR2 is FYNNEI. The CDR3 nucleotides read TGTGCCAGGAGAGGACAGGGTGCCTACAATGAGCAGTTCTTC. Protein sequence: CARRGQGAYNEQFF.

The rearrangement links TRBV25-1 to TRBJ2-2; D unclear. Between the trimmed V and J ends, which lost 4 bases and 5 bases, there was a span of 11 bases. The CDR3 is 14 residues long. Per the germline V gene, CDR1 is MGHDK and CDR2 is SYGVNS. Here the CDR3 reads CASSALSLTGELFF. Here the CDR3 DNA reads TGTGCCAGCAGTGCCCTCTCACTAACCGGGGAGCTGTTTTTT.

This clonotype was counted at least ten times. The J gene is TRBJ1-6, the V gene TRBV5-1, with TRBD1 matching 9 bases. From germline, CDR1 is SGHRS and CDR2 YFSETQ. There are 14 residues in the CDR3. The V gene end was trimmed by 2 bases and the J gene end by 8 bases; junction bases not matched to a gene: 2. The CDR3: CASSFRDRDSPLHF. DNA for the CDR3: TGCGCCAGCAGCTTCCGGGACAGGGATTCACCCCTCCACTTT.

The rearrangement links TRBV7-2 to TRBJ2-3; D might be TRBD2 (6 bases). Trimming cost V 1 base and J 6 bases, with 11 bases left between them. Germline CDR1 and CDR2: SGHTA and FQGNSA. CDR3 length equals 14 residues. The CDR3 loop is CASSLGLAGDTQYF. CDR3 nucleotide sequence: TGTGCCAGCAGCTTAGGACTCGCGGGGGATACGCAGTATTTT.

In its sample, this clonotype was seen many times. The gene calls are TRBV10-1 and TRBJ2-1, with 14 bases fitting TRBD2. Germline V gene data show CDR1 as WNHNN and CDR2 as SYGVQD (reference sequence). The length of the CDR3 is 14 residues. V lost 6 bases, J lost 10 bases, and 5 bases stayed unmatched. CDR3 sequence reads: CASSGTSGSSEQFF. CDR3 nucleotide sequence: TGCGCCAGCAGCGGGACTAGCGGGAGCAGCGAGCAGTTCTTC.

This clonotype was seen at least ten times. The chain is built from TRBV4-2 and TRBJ2-7; D is undetermined. V was trimmed by 0 bases and J by 1 base, leaving 7 bases between them. This CDR3 contains 14 residues. Germline V gene lookup returns CDR1 LGHNA and CDR2 YNFKEQ. As DNA, the CDR3 is TGTGCCAGCAGCCAAGAAGGGTCTTCCTACGAGCAGTACTTC. It codes for CASSQEGSSYEQYF.

This clonotype has ten or more counts. The chain carries TRBV6-5 and TRBJ2-1; TRBD2 is a possible D gene (6 bases). V was pared by 6 bases and J by 4 bases, with 19 bases between. Germline values: CDR1 MNHEY, CDR2 SVGAGI. The CDR3 has 16 residues. Here the CDR3 DNA reads TGTGCCAGCAGGACGAGGCGTCTAGCGCCATACAATGAGCAGTTCTTC. This sequence encodes CASRTRRLAPYNEQFF.